This is a list of T cell receptor beta chains from one sample in a study of cytomegalovirus exposure and HLA in healthy donors. Method: immunoSEQ multiplex PCR; TCRdb's copy keeps in-frame clones and lacks some. The sample lists some 99,000 clones; about 80% were seen once. Sequenced sample: PBMCs. These receptors were taken from a woman aged 50 to 60 in good health and CMV-seropositive. The CDR3 runs from the conserved cysteine through the conserved F or W. The order of the fields is clone size, CDR3 length, D gene, V gene, J gene, CDR3 DNA, CDR3 protein. D genes are given only for firm matches. A clone size is listed for some rows: how often the clone was seen (once, few, many), or a class if it is expanded.

>-|16|-|TRBV7-2|TRBJ2-7
TGTGCCAGCAGCTTAGAAGGGGTGGCGAGCCTCTACGAGCAGTACTTC
CASSLEGVASLYEQYF
>-|14|-|TRBV7-9|TRBJ1-5
TGTGCCAGCAGCATGGACAGAGTCAATCAGCCCCAGCATTTT
CASSMDRVNQPQHF
>-|14|-|TRBV9|TRBJ2-2
TGTGCCAGCAGCGGGACTTCGAACACCGGGGAGCTGTTTTTT
CASSGTSNTGELFF
>-|14|-|TRBV27|TRBJ2-7
TGTGCCAGCAGTTTATCGGGAGAGGAGGACGAGCAGTACTTC
CASSLSGEEDEQYF
>-|15|TRBD2|TRBV7-2|TRBJ2-7
TGTGCCAGCAGCTCCCTAGCGGGGGATTCCTACGAGCAGTACTTC
CASSSLAGDSYEQYF
>-|14|TRBD1|TRBV10-3|TRBJ1-2
TGTGCCATCAGTGAAGTACAGGGGGACTATGGCTACACCTTC
CAISEVQGDYGYTF
>-|14|TRBD1|TRBV6-5|TRBJ1-2
TGTGCCAGCACCGGACAGGGCTGGGGTGATGGCTACACCTTC
CASTGQGWGDGYTF
>-|15|-|TRBV5-1|TRBJ1-1
TGCGCCAGCAGCAACAGAGGACAAGCTGATACTGAAGCTTTCTTT
CASSNRGQADTEAFF
>-|15|TRBD1|TRBV7-2|TRBJ1-6
TGTGCCAGCACCCTAGAGGGGGCGTATAATTCACCCCTCCACTTT
CASTLEGAYNSPLHF
>once|15|-|TRBV2|TRBJ2-1
TGTGCCAGCAGTGAAGGGTTCAGCTCCTACAATGAGCAGTTCTTC
CASSEGFSSYNEQFF
>-|15|TRBD2|TRBV7-8|TRBJ2-4
TGTGCCAGCAGCCCCGGGACTAGCGGGGGGGCGGTTCAGTACTTC
CASSPGTSGGAVQYF
>-|15|-|TRBV7-8|TRBJ1-2
TGTGCCAGCAGCCTACGGAGGGCGGGGTACTATGGCTACACCTTC
CASSLRRAGYYGYTF
>few|14|-|TRBV9|TRBJ2-5
TGTGCCAGCAGCGTAGGGCAGGGCCAAGAGACCCAGTACTTC
CASSVGQGQETQYF
>few|15|TRBD1|TRBV15|TRBJ1-4
TGTGCCACCATCCCGAGGGGACAGGGGCAAGAAAAACTGTTTTTT
CATIPRGQGQEKLFF
>-|13|TRBD2|TRBV15|TRBJ2-1
TGTGCCACCAGCAGGGGGAGGCGGGAGGGGCAGTTCTTC
CATSRGRREGQFF
>-|14|TRBD1|TRBV11-2|TRBJ2-5
TGTGCCAGCAGCTTGACAGGGGGTGCGGAGACCCAGTACTTC
CASSLTGGAETQYF
>-|14|TRBD1|TRBV4-1|TRBJ1-1
TGCGCCAGCAGCCGAGACAGGGAGGGAACTGAAGCTTTCTTT
CASSRDREGTEAFF
>-|21|-|TRBV7-8|TRBJ2-6
TGTGCCAGCAGCTTCGACCCCACCTTGGAACAGGGCCGCCATGGGGCCAACGTCCTGACTTTC
CASSFDPTLEQGRHGANVLTF
>-|14|TRBD2|TRBV19|TRBJ2-7
TGTGCCAGTAGTGGACTAGCGGGAGTAGAGGAGCAGTACTTC
CASSGLAGVEEQYF
>-|15|TRBD1|TRBV2|TRBJ1-5
TGTGCCAGCAGGCAGGGGGCGGTTAGCAATCAGCCCCAGCATTTT
CASRQGAVSNQPQHF
>-|18|TRBD2|TRBV10-3|TRBJ2-4
TGTGCCATCAGCGACCGGAGCGGGAGGGCCGGGGACAAAAACATTCAGTACTTC
CAISDRSGRAGDKNIQYF
>-|12|TRBD1|TRBV7-9|TRBJ2-7
TGTGCCAGCAGCCAGACAGGGGGCGAGCAGTACTTC
CASSQTGGEQYF
>-|17|TRBD2|TRBV4-3|TRBJ2-1
TGCGCCAGCAGCCAAGCCGACGGACTAGGGTCCTACAATGAGCAGTTCTTC
CASSQADGLGSYNEQFF
>-|15|TRBD2|TRBV27|TRBJ2-1
TGTGCCAGCAGTGCCGGGACTAGCGGGAGCAATGAGCAGTTCTTC
CASSAGTSGSNEQFF
>-|17|TRBD2|TRBV5-6|TRBJ2-7
TGTGCCAGCAGCTTGGGGACTAGCGGGGACCTAGCCTACGAGCAGTACTTC
CASSLGTSGDLAYEQYF
>-|15|-|TRBV4-2|TRBJ2-3
TGTGCCAGCAGCATCGGCGGATCCGGCACAGATACGCAGTATTTT
CASSIGGSGTDTQYF
>-|14|-|TRBV27|TRBJ2-7
TGTGCCAGCAGTGGCGGGACCTCCTCCTACGAGCAGTACTTC
CASSGGTSSYEQYF
>-|18|-|TRBV2|TRBJ1-2
TGTGCCAGCAGGGGGGCGCGATACTCGGGGGGTTTTAACTATGGCTACACCTTC
CASRGARYSGGFNYGYTF
>-|15|TRBD1|TRBV4-1|TRBJ2-5
TGCGCCAGCAGCCCCGGGGACAGGGGTTTGGAGACCCAGTACTTC
CASSPGDRGLETQYF
>-|14|-|TRBV19|TRBJ1-4
TGTGCCAGTAGTTCAGGGGTTGCGGATGAAAAACTGTTTTTT
CASSSGVADEKLFF
>-|15|TRBD2|TRBV19|TRBJ2-1
TGTGCCAGTAGTATAAGGGGACTAGCGGACAATGAGCAGTTCTTC
CASSIRGLADNEQFF
>-|16|-|TRBV19|TRBJ2-1
TGTGCCAGTACCCCGGCCCGGGGTCGAAACTACAATGAGCAGTTCTTC
CASTPARGRNYNEQFF
>once|14|-|TRBV7-9|TRBJ1-1
TGTGCCAGCAGCTCATGGGGCGTTAACACTGAAGCTTTCTTT
CASSSWGVNTEAFF
>-|14|-|TRBV10-3|TRBJ2-3
TGTGCCATCAGTGACCTAGGAAACACAGATACGCAGTATTTT
CAISDLGNTDTQYF
>-|17|TRBD1|TRBV7-8|TRBJ1-3
TGTGCCAGCAGCTTGGGGACAGGGGGAATTTCAGGAAACGCCATATATTTT
CASSLGTGGISGNAIYF
>once|18|TRBD2|TRBV7-9|TRBJ2-3
TGTGCCAGCAGCCCAAAATTAAGACTAGCGGGAGCCACAGATACGCAGTATTTT
CASSPKLRLAGATDTQYF
>once|14|-|TRBV6-1|TRBJ1-1
TGTGCCAGCAGTTCCATGTTAGGGGGAACTGAAGCTTTCTTT
CASSSMLGGTEAFF
>-|16|TRBD2|TRBV7-2|TRBJ2-7
TGTGCCAGCAGCTCCCCCCTAGCGGGAGGGCTCGACGAGCAGTACTTC
CASSSPLAGGLDEQYF
>-|14|-|TRBV9|TRBJ2-7
TGTGCCAGCAGCCAGGGAGGCCCCATCCACGAGCAGTACTTC
CASSQGGPIHEQYF
>once|16|TRBD1|TRBV9|TRBJ1-2
TGTGCCAGCAGCCCTGGCGGGACAGGTTCTAACTATGGCTACACCTTC
CASSPGGTGSNYGYTF
>-|14|TRBD2|TRBV11-2|TRBJ2-7
TGTGCCAGCAACACTGGACTAGCGGGAAACGAGCAGTACTTC
CASNTGLAGNEQYF
>-|15|TRBD2|TRBV19|TRBJ2-2
TGTGCCAGTAGCCGACTAGCGGGGGTGACCGGGGAGCTGTTTTTT
CASSRLAGVTGELFF
>-|14|-|TRBV2|TRBJ2-1
TGTGCCAGCAGTGACCCGGGAGAGGGCAATGAGCAGTTCTTC
CASSDPGEGNEQFF
>-|20|-|TRBV6-1|TRBJ1-6
TGTGCCAGCAGTGAAGGGGGGCTGACAGGTCGCCTCTCCTATAATTCACCCCTCCACTTT
CASSEGGLTGRLSYNSPLHF
>-|14|-|TRBV6-5|TRBJ2-7
TGTGCCAGCACCCCCATGGGGGGTATCAACGAGCAGTACTTC
CASTPMGGINEQYF
>-|15|-|TRBV11-1|TRBJ1-1
TGTGCCAGCAGCCATCCGGCGGGGGGGGTTCCTGAAGCTTTCTTT
CASSHPAGGVPEAFF
>once|18|TRBD1|TRBV25-1|TRBJ2-3
TGTGCCAGCAGTGCCGGGACAGGGGCTATACTTCCCACAGATACGCAGTATTTT
CASSAGTGAILPTDTQYF
>-|12|-|TRBV5-1|TRBJ1-1
TGCGCCAGCAGCTTGGGACAGTCGAGAGCTTTCTTT
CASSLGQSRAFF
>-|16|-|TRBV19|TRBJ1-5
TGTGCCAGTAAACTGACAGGCTCGATTGGCAATCAGCCCCAGCATTTT
CASKLTGSIGNQPQHF
>-|20|-|TRBV19|TRBJ1-5
TGTGCCAGTAGTCCCCGCAGGGCTCAGACGAGCGATTATAGCAATCAGCCCCAGCATTTT
CASSPRRAQTSDYSNQPQHF
>-|17|TRBD2|TRBV29-1|TRBJ2-7
TGCAGCGTTGAAGTAGACTGGACTAGCGGGAGTGGGTACGAGCAGTACTTC
CSVEVDWTSGSGYEQYF
>-|13|-|TRBV29-1|TRBJ1-1
TGCAGCGTTGAAGAGGGACATAACACTGAAGCTTTCTTT
CSVEEGHNTEAFF
>-|16|TRBD1|TRBV5-4|TRBJ2-5
TGTGCCAGCAGCTTGCGGGGAGACAGGGGATTCGAGACCCAGTACTTC
CASSLRGDRGFETQYF
>few|15|TRBD1|TRBV10-3|TRBJ2-4
TGTGCCATCAGTCGGGGGACAGGGGGTCGGGACATTCAGTACTTC
CAISRGTGGRDIQYF